Shown below are 28 T cell receptor beta chains from a single sample sequenced in a study of PD-1 blockade in classical Hodgkin lymphoma. The repertoire was sequenced with immunoSEQ multiplex PCR; TCRdb's copy has only in-frame clones and lacks some. In the table there are 12,000 or so clones, about four fifths of which are singletons. All patients experienced relapse after autologous stem cell transplantation, and brentuximab vedotin exposure was variable. Isolated CD8+ T cells were derived from thawed PBMCs through magnetic negative selection. This specimen was CD8+ T cells from blood, taken at baseline. The receptors shown here come from a human donor with classical Hodgkin lymphoma.

This chain connects TRBV13 to TRBJ2-7; 7 bases agree with TRBD1. CDR3 size: 15 residues. Trimming cost V 0 bases and J 6 bases; bases outside gene matches: 8. Germline V gene lookup returns CDR1 PRHDT and CDR2 FYEKMQ (reference sequence). CDR3 nucleotides: TGTGCCAGCAGCTTAGGTCGGGACAGCCACATCGAGCAGTACTTC. Translation: CASSLGRDSHIEQYF.

J is TRBJ1-4 and V is TRBV19, with a possible D match to TRBD1 (6 bases). Germline V gene data show CDR1 as LNHDA and CDR2 as SQIVND (reference sequence). Between the trimmed V and J ends, which lost 5 bases and 13 bases, there was a span of 20 bases. The CDR3 extends over 14 amino acids. The CDR3 DNA sequence: TGTGCCAGTAGTGGACTGGCGGGGGGACACCTACTGTTTTTT. Its protein product is CASSGLAGGHLLFF.

This clone was observed a handful of times. V and J are TRBV7-9 and TRBJ2-7; D gene ambiguous. CDR3 length: 12 residues. Germline assignment: CDR1 SEHNR and CDR2 FQNEAQ (reference sequence). V lost 4 bases and J 3 bases, leaving 7 bases between the germline ends. CDR3 residues: CASSSTHYEQYF. CDR3 coding DNA: TGTGCCAGCAGCTCAACTCACTACGAGCAGTACTTC.

The gene calls are TRBV28 and TRBJ2-7, with 10 bases aligning to TRBD1. The CDR3 spans 14 residues. Germline CDR1 is MDHEN and CDR2 is SYDVKM. Trimming took 10 bases from V and 5 from J; bases not matched to a gene: 11. CDR3 sequence: CATTRQGARNEQYF. CDR3 nucleotide sequence: TGTGCCACCACCCGACAGGGGGCGCGAAACGAGCAGTACTTC. Full variable domain (remainder filled in from reference TRBV28 and TRBJ2-7): DVKVTQSSRYLVKRTGEKVFLECVQDMDHENMFWYRQDPGLGLRLIYFSYDVKMKEKGDIPEGYSVSREKKERFSLILESASTNQTSMYLCATTRQGARNEQYFGPGTRLTVT.

CDR3 coding DNA: TGTGCCAGCAGTTACTCGCCTGGCTTCAATGAGCAGTTCTTC. Its translation: CASSYSPGFNEQFF. J is TRBJ2-1 and V is TRBV6-6; D is unresolved. With 0 bases removed from V and 6 bases from J, the gap between germline ends came to 9 bases. The CDR3 covers 14 residues. Germline-derived CDR1 and CDR2 are MNHNY and SVGAGI (reference sequence).

The chain recombines TRBV19 with TRBJ1-2; D gene unclear. Trimming took off 6 bases at V and 2 bases at J, with 13 bases between the two ends. This CDR3 spans 14 amino acids. CDR1 and CDR2 from the germline V gene are LNHDA and SQIVND (reference sequence). CDR3 bases: TGTGCCAGTAGCCCCGCGGGCGAGAACTATGGCTACACCTTC. Translation gives CASSPAGENYGYTF.

This chain connects TRBV28 to TRBJ2-2; the D is unclear. Germline CDR1 and CDR2: MDHEN and SYDVKM. The CDR3 spans 12 residues. V was clipped by 5 bases and J by 3 bases, with 4 bases between them. CDR3 loop: CASSLHTGELFF. The CDR3, as DNA: TGTGCCAGCAGTCTCCACACCGGGGAGCTGTTTTTT.

This clone was picked up a small number of times. The gene calls are TRBV19 and TRBJ2-1; D is ambiguous. CDR3 length: 13 amino acids. Germline V lookup: CDR1 LNHDA, CDR2 SQIVND (reference sequence). V lost 6 bases and J lost 9, with 15 bases in between. This CDR3 reads CASSLLSQSEQFF. Here the CDR3 DNA reads TGTGCCAGTAGCCTACTTTCACAGAGTGAGCAGTTCTTC. Full variable domain (outside the CDR3, taken from reference TRBV19 and TRBJ2-1): DGGITQSPKYLFRKEGQNVTLSCEQNLNHDAMYWYRQDPGQGLRLIYYSQIVNDFQKGDIAEGYSVSREKKESFPLTVTSAQKNPTAFYLCASSLLSQSEQFFGPGTRLTVL.

V usage is TRBV29-1 and J usage is TRBJ2-5; 10 bases align to TRBD2. Germline loops: CDR1 SQVTM, CDR2 ANQGSEA. The CDR3 consists of 18 residues. The trim removed 3 bases at V and 0 bases at J, leaving 13 bases unmatched. CDR3 bases: TGCAGCGTTGATGGGCAGGGGTATGGACTAGCGGACCAAGAGACCCAGTACTTC. Amino acids: CSVDGQGYGLADQETQYF.

This clone was recorded a few times. This chain uses TRBV29-1 with TRBJ1-3, with D perhaps matching TRBD1 (6 bases). Germline assignment: CDR1 SQVTM and CDR2 ANQGSEA. V lost 3 bases and J lost 0, with 12 bases in between. The CDR3 covers 15 residues. CDR3 DNA sequence: TGCAGCGTTGAGGTACAGGGAGACTCTGGAAACACCATATATTTT. Translating gives CSVEVQGDSGNTIYF.

The V call is TRBV29-1, the J call TRBJ2-7; 11 nucleotides match TRBD2. V was clipped by 1 base and J by 0 bases; unmatched bases: 11. CDR1 is SQVTM and CDR2 is ANQGSEA in the germline V gene. The CDR3 spans 18 residues. The CDR3 bases are TGCAGCGTTGAAGGTTTGGGACTAGCGGAAGGGAGCTCCTACGAGCAGTACTTC. Translation: CSVEGLGLAEGSSYEQYF.

The genes are TRBV27 and TRBJ2-6; D remains unclear. Trimming took 9 bases from V and 0 from J, leaving 9 bases between them. CDR1 is MNHEY and CDR2 is SMNVEV in the germline V gene (reference sequence). CDR3 length: 14 amino acids. CDR3 in DNA: TGTGCCAGTAGAGACATCTCTGGGGCCAACGTCCTGACTTTC. Translated: CASRDISGANVLTF.

The V and J genes are TRBV19 and TRBJ2-7; 7 positions match TRBD2. Per the germline V gene, CDR1 is LNHDA and CDR2 is SQIVND (reference sequence). The CDR3 extends over 13 amino acids. Germline trimming cut 6 bases from V and 3 bases from J; bases unmatched to any gene: 5. The CDR3 DNA sequence: TGTGCCAGTAGCAGCGGGACGAGCTACGAGCAGTACTTC. Residues: CASSSGTSYEQYF.

This clone came up a few times. The gene calls are TRBV18 and TRBJ2-7; D is unclear. CDR1 KGHSH and CDR2 LQKENI come from the germline V gene. CDR3 length: 11 amino acids. V lost 3 bases, J lost 2 bases, and 2 bases lay in between. The CDR3 DNA reads TGTGCCAGCTCACCTGCCTACGAGCAGTACTTC. Its translation: CASSPAYEQYF.

The chain uses TRBV21-1 and TRBJ2-4. TRBV21-1 has pseudogene status. CDR3 size: 14 residues. The CDR3 spells CASSKARGENIQYF. CDR3 bases: TGTGCCAGCAGCAAAGCGCGAGGGGAAAACATTCAGTACTTC.

The V gene is TRBV6-6, the J gene TRBJ1-1; D remains unclear. Trimming took off 2 bases at V and 5 bases at J, with 15 bases between the two ends. Germline CDR1 reads MNHNY; CDR2 reads SVGAGI (reference sequence). The CDR3 totals 15 residues. The CDR3, as DNA: TGTGCCAGCAGTTACCTCGAAGGGAGGGATACTGAAGCTTTCTTT. Protein: CASSYLEGRDTEAFF.

This chain joins TRBV7-9 and TRBJ1-1, with a weak D call TRBD1 (6 bases). The germline V gene has CDR1 SEHNR and CDR2 FQNEAQ (reference sequence). CDR3 length equals 15 residues. V lost 5 bases to trimming and J lost 6 bases, with 19 bases between them. The CDR3 DNA sequence: TGTGCCAGCAGCCTGCTAGCTGGGGGCTCAGCTGAAGCTTTCTTT. Translation gives CASSLLAGGSAEAFF.

J is TRBJ2-1 and V is TRBV10-1; TRBD1 agrees at 10 bases. The germline CDR1 and CDR2 sequences are WNHNN and SYGVQD (reference sequence). V was clipped by 6 bases and J by 7 bases; unmatched bases: 6. The length of the CDR3 is 14 residues. CDR3 bases: TGCGCCAGCAGCTTAACGGACAGGGGGAATGAGCAGTTCTTC. Translating gives CASSLTDRGNEQFF.

This chain links TRBV19 with TRBJ2-2, with 10 nucleotides matching TRBD1. V was pared by 10 bases and J by 2 bases, with 10 bases of the junction left unmatched. Germline V gene data show CDR1 as LNHDA and CDR2 as SQIVND (reference sequence). The CDR3 runs to 16 residues. CDR3 amino acids: CATGTGVDSNTGELFF. The CDR3 DNA follows: TGTGCCACCGGGACAGGGGTAGACTCTAACACCGGGGAGCTGTTTTTT.

The rearrangement links TRBV5-1 to TRBJ2-7; D might be TRBD1 (5 bases). The germline V gene has CDR1 SGHRS and CDR2 YFSETQ. The CDR3 contains 13 residues. Trimming shortened V by 7 bases and J by 1 base, and 12 bases separated the two germline ends. In DNA, the CDR3 is TGCGCCAGCCGACCCGACAGTTCCTACGAGCAGTACTTC. Its protein product is CASRPDSSYEQYF. The full variable domain, its missing parts supplied by reference TRBV5-1 and TRBJ2-7, is KAGVTQTPRYLIKTRGQQVTLSCSPISGHRSVSWYQQTPGQGLQFLFEYFSETQRNKGNFPGRFSGRQFSNSRSEMNVSTLELGDSALYLCASRPDSSYEQYFGPGTRLTVT.

This rearrangement joins TRBV28 to TRBJ2-7; D gene unclear. Trimming cost V 7 bases and J 5 bases, with 12 bases left between them. Germline V CDR1 and CDR2: MDHEN, SYDVKM. The CDR3 loop spans 12 amino acids. The CDR3 here is CASTRWSHEQYF. CDR3 nucleotide sequence: TGTGCCAGCACCCGTTGGAGCCACGAGCAGTACTTC.

A single count supports this clone. V is TRBV7-9 and J is TRBJ2-7, with D possibly being TRBD1 or TRBD2 (5 bases each). The CDR3 spans 12 residues. Germline CDR1 SEHNR, CDR2 FQNEAQ (reference sequence). V was shortened by 8 bases and J by 7 bases, with 15 bases between the two germline ends. In DNA form, the CDR3 reads TGTGCCAGCGCACGAGGGGACCTTGAGCAGTACTTC. This codes for CASARGDLEQYF.

This chain links TRBV7-9 with TRBJ2-7; D not resolved. This CDR3 contains 14 residues. In germline, CDR1 is SEHNR, CDR2 FQNEAQ (reference sequence). Between the trimmed V and J ends, which lost 0 bases and 2 bases, there was a span of 8 bases. The DNA of the CDR3 is TGTGCCAGCAGCTTAGCAACACGAGCCTACGAGCAGTACTTC. Translation: CASSLATRAYEQYF.

The gene calls are TRBV29-1 and TRBJ2-1, with 12 bases matching TRBD2. This CDR3 is 16 amino acids long. Germline V CDR1 and CDR2: SQVTM, ANQGSEA. The J segment lost 2 bases and the V segment lost 3 bases, leaving 5 bases of the junction unmatched. Written as DNA, the CDR3 is TGCAGCGTTGAGGCTAGCGGGAGGGTAGCCTACAATGAGCAGTTCTTC. Its translation: CSVEASGRVAYNEQFF.

This chain joins TRBV13 and TRBJ2-5; no reliable D call. CDR3 length equals 15 residues. V shed 4 bases and J shed 3 bases, with 15 bases lying between them. CDR1 and CDR2 from the germline V gene are PRHDT and FYEKMQ (reference sequence). The CDR3 loop is CASSSLETMKETQYF. In DNA, the CDR3 is TGTGCCAGCAGCTCCTTGGAGACAATGAAAGAGACCCAGTACTTC.

The chain is built from TRBV9 and TRBJ2-7; D is unclear. The CDR3 is 15 amino acids. V shed 2 bases and J shed 0 bases, with 12 bases lying between them. Germline assignment: CDR1 SGDLS and CDR2 YYNGEE. CDR3 coding DNA: TGTGCCAGCAGCGTCGCGGCTAGTTACTCCTACGAGCAGTACTTC. Translation gives CASSVAASYSYEQYF.

The V call is TRBV27, the J call TRBJ1-3, with TRBD1 matching over 9 bases. The CDR3 is 15 amino acids. J was trimmed by 2 bases and V by 5 bases; bases with no gene match: 4. Germline V gene lookup returns CDR1 MNHEY and CDR2 SMNVEV (reference sequence). CDR3 amino acids: CASSERTGAGNTIYF. CDR3 DNA: TGTGCCAGCAGTGAACGGACAGGGGCTGGAAACACCATATATTTT.

The table lists this clone with a count of one. This sequence joins TRBV5-8 and TRBJ2-7; D could derive from TRBD1 or TRBD2 (6 bases each). CDR1 is SGHTS, CDR2 YDEGEE, per germline. The CDR3 totals 13 residues. With 0 bases removed from V and 5 bases from J, the gap between germline ends came to 9 bases. The CDR3 reads CASSLAGADEQYF. As DNA, the CDR3 is TGTGCCAGCAGCTTGGCGGGGGCAGACGAGCAGTACTTC.